This TCR beta chain appears in the sequencing data of a study of blood T cell repertoires in COVID-19. Study at large: Sample material is recorded as cDNA or gDNA derived from T cells, B-cell-depleted T cells, or PBMCs.

This clone was seen more than once but under ten times. Trimming removed 7 bases at V and 8 bases at J, with 20 bases between. The CDR3 spans 14 residues. CDR1 and CDR2 (germline): ENHRY, SYGVKD. The data were produced by immunoSEQ multiplex PCR, yet TCRdb's version contains in-frame clones alone and is incomplete. The data hold 90,000 to 150,000 clones, with 85% to 90% observed a single time. The chain couples TRBV10-3 to TRBJ1-2, with D hard to call. Sequencing was done on a sample of peripheral blood. This sequence was found in a woman between 45 and 60 years old with acute or convalescent COVID-19. CDR3 region: CAIMVSPPAGGYTF. Here the CDR3 DNA reads TGTGCCATCATGGTCAGCCCCCCAGCAGGAGGCTACACCTTC.